Shown below are 3 T cell receptor beta chains from a single sample sequenced in a study of shared clonotypes between healthy human individuals. Terminally differentiated effector memory CD45RA+ cells were left out of the naive CD8 fraction, which was CD45RO-negative and positively selected for CCR7. Assay: immunoSEQ multiplex PCR; the TCRdb copy retains only in-frame clones and omits some. The sample includes around 2.1 million clones, 85% to 95% of them seen just once. The material sequenced was naive CD8+ T cells from PBMCs. The receptors come from a young man in good health. Some clones in this sample may be carry-over from other donors' samples.

In the case of this clone: Other DNA sequences from this sample encode an identical CDR3 as well. The V gene is TRBV7-9, the J gene TRBJ1-5; 10 nucleotides match TRBD1. V gave up 5 bases and J gave up 7 bases; unmatched junction bases: 2. CDR3 size: 13 residues. Germline CDR1 and CDR2: SEHNR and FQNEAQ (reference sequence). The CDR3 coding sequence is TGTGCCAGCAGCCGGGACAGGGGACAGCCCCAGCATTTT. The encoded protein is CASSRDRGQPQHF. The whole variable domain, filled in from reference TRBV7-9 and TRBJ1-5, reads DTGVSQNPRHKITKRGQNVTFRCDPISEHNRLYWYRQTLGQGPEFLTYFQNEAQLEKSRLLSDRFSAERPKGSFSTLEIQRTEQGDSAMYLCASSRDRGQPQHFGDGTRLSIL.

V and J are TRBV5-1 and TRBJ2-7; D may be TRBD1 (5 bases). CDR1 and CDR2 from the germline V gene are SGHRS and YFSETQ. The V gene lost 0 bases and the J gene lost 8 bases, with 18 bases spanning the gap. The CDR3 contains 15 residues. CDR3 in DNA: TGCGCCAGCAGCTTGGGGTCGACAGCCCCTCGGAAGCAGTACTTC. Its translation: CASSLGSTAPRKQYF.

The chain couples TRBV5-1 to TRBJ2-5; tentatively, D is TRBD1 or TRBD2 (5 bases each). The CDR3 spans 14 residues. V was shortened by 1 base and J by 5 bases, with 12 bases between the two germline ends. Germline V gives CDR1 SGHRS, CDR2 YFSETQ. CDR3 region: CASSLRGVGETQYF. The DNA for the CDR3 is TGCGCCAGCAGCTTGCGAGGGGTAGGCGAGACCCAGTACTTC.